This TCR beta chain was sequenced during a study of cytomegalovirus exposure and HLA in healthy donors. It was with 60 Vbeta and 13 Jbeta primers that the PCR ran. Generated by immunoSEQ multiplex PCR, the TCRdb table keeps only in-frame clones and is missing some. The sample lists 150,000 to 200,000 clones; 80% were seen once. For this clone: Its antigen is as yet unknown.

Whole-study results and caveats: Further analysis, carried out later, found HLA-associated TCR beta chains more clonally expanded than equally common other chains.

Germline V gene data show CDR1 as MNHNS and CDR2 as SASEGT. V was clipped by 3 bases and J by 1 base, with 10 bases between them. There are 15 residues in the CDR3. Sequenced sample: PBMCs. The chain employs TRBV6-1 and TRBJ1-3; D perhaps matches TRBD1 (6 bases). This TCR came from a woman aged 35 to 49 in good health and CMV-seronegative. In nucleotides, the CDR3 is TGTGCCAGCAGTGACAGGGGAAAGTCTGGAAACACCATATATTTT. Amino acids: CASSDRGKSGNTIYF.